Listed here are 15 T cell receptor beta chains from one sample, sequenced in a study of blood T cell repertoires in COVID-19. Only in-frame clones appear in the TCRdb table, and some are missing; sequencing was by immunoSEQ multiplex PCR. The top ten clones hold 1.8% of a sample with some 70,000 clones, about 82% of them seen once. The sample comprised peripheral blood. Receptors originate from a woman in her sixties with acute or convalescent COVID-19.

This clone came up once. V gene TRBV24-1 combines with J gene TRBJ2-1, with 11 bases matching TRBD2. Germline CDR1 reads KGHDR; CDR2 reads SFDVKD. V lost 3 bases and J lost 15; bases outside the gene matches: 12. The CDR3 extends over 15 amino acids. The CDR3 bases are TGTGCCACCAGTGATCACGCCATGACTAGCGGGAAAACGTTCTTC. Its protein is CATSDHAMTSGKTFF.

V is TRBV6-5 and J is TRBJ2-3; 8 nucleotides line up with TRBD1. The ends lost 4 bases at V and 4 bases at J; junction bases unmatched: 7. Looked up from germline, CDR1 is MNHEY and CDR2 is SVGAGI. The CDR3 consists of 15 residues. The CDR3 spells CASSFSLQGADTQYF. For the CDR3, the DNA is TGTGCCAGCAGTTTCTCATTACAGGGGGCAGATACGCAGTATTTT.

The genes are TRBV6-5 and TRBJ1-1; a weak D match, TRBD1 (5 bases). The CDR3 has 11 amino acids. The V end was cut by 9 bases, the J end by 1 base, with 6 bases between. The germline V gene encodes CDR1 MNHEY and CDR2 SVGAGI. The CDR3 sequence: CASQGNTEAFF. CDR3 DNA sequence: TGTGCCAGTCAGGGGAACACTGAAGCTTTCTTT.

V usage is TRBV3-1 (or the pseudogene TRBV3-2) and J usage is TRBJ1-6; D perhaps matches TRBD1 (6 bases). Deletions cut 2 bases from V and 8 bases from J, with 7 bases between. The CDR3 contains 13 residues. Germline CDR1 is LGHDT and CDR2 is YNNKEL (reference sequence). The CDR3 sequence: CASSQHRDSPLHF. Here the CDR3 DNA reads TGTGCCAGCAGCCAACACAGGGATTCACCCCTCCACTTT.

The V call is TRBV7-3, the J call TRBJ2-7, with a possible D match to TRBD2 (5 bases). The V gene's germline CDR1 is SGHTA and CDR2 FQGTGA. Trimming cost V 2 bases and J 2 bases, with 10 bases left between them. The CDR3 runs 14 residues. CDR3 loop: CASSLEAGPYEQYF. The CDR3 DNA sequence: TGTGCCAGCAGCTTAGAGGCGGGCCCCTACGAGCAGTACTTC.

The chain has TRBV5-5 and TRBJ1-6, with D possibly being TRBD1 (5 bases). CDR1 is SGHKS, CDR2 YYEKEE, per germline (reference sequence). V lost 0 bases to trimming and J lost 5 bases, with 9 bases between them. CDR3 size: 15 residues. The chain's CDR3 is CASSLAPGNNSPLHF. Written as DNA, the CDR3 is TGTGCCAGCAGCTTGGCCCCAGGGAATAATTCACCCCTCCACTTT. Variable domain in full (rest from reference TRBV5-5 and TRBJ1-6): DAGVTQSPTHLIKTRGQQVTLRCSPISGHKSVSWYQQVLGQGPQFIFQYYEKEERGRGNFPDRFSARQFPNYSSELNVNALLLGDSALYLCASSLAPGNNSPLHFGNGTRLTVT.

This clone was detected a few times. The chain combines TRBV6-1 with TRBJ1-2, with D possibly being TRBD1 (6 bases). The CDR3 is made up of 14 amino acids. Trimming took off 0 bases at V and 6 bases at J, with 11 bases between the two ends. CDR1 MNHNS and CDR2 SASEGT come from the germline V gene. DNA for the CDR3: TGTGCCAGCAGTGAAGCCTACAGGGAACATGGCTACACCTTC. Protein: CASSEAYREHGYTF.

The J gene is TRBJ2-2, the V gene TRBV5-1, with D uncertain. The CDR3 runs to 14 residues. Germline V gene sequence: CDR1 SGHRS, CDR2 YFSETQ. V dropped 5 bases and J dropped 4 bases, with 12 bases sitting between them. This chain's CDR3 is CASRARTSTGELFF. The DNA for the CDR3 is TGCGCCAGCAGGGCCAGAACGTCCACCGGGGAGCTGTTTTTT.

A single count supports this clone. The CDR3 protein is CASSPPGSGNTIYF. CDR3 bases: TGCGCCAGCAGCCCCCCGGGCTCTGGAAACACCATATATTTT. J is TRBJ1-3 and V is TRBV4-1; D not resolved. V lost 4 bases, J lost 0 bases, and 7 bases lay in between. Germline assignment: CDR1 MGHRA and CDR2 YSYEKL. The CDR3 spans 14 residues.

The chain links TRBV12-3 or TRBV12-4 to TRBJ1-1; no firm D call. The CDR3 loop spans 12 amino acids. Trimming removed 3 bases at V and 6 bases at J, with 8 bases between. CDR3: CASSLAGPEAFF. The CDR3 DNA reads TGTGCCAGCAGTTTGGCGGGCCCTGAAGCTTTCTTT.

This clone was seen only a few times. As DNA, the CDR3 is TGTGCCAGCAGCAGGACAGGGTACAATCAGCCCCAGCATTTT. It specifies CASSRTGYNQPQHF. The chain employs TRBV2 and TRBJ1-5; TRBD1 matches 8 bases. In germline, CDR1 is SNHLY, CDR2 FYNNEI. This CDR3 region has 14 residues. V trimming: 6 bases; J trimming: 3 bases; junction bases outside the gene matches: 4.

The chain uses TRBV18 and TRBJ1-1; tentatively, D is TRBD1 (6 bases). V lost 4 bases to trimming and J lost 2 bases, with 11 bases between them. The germline V gene has CDR1 KGHSH and CDR2 LQKENI. The CDR3 runs to 14 residues. CDR3 in DNA: TGTGCCAGCTCACGTCCGGGACACAACACTGAAGCTTTCTTT. Translated: CASSRPGHNTEAFF. Based on the CDR3 plus reference TRBV18 and TRBJ1-1, the full variable domain is NAGVMQNPRHLVRRRGQEARLRCSPMKGHSHVYWYRQLPEEGLKFMVYLQKENIIDESGMPKERFSAEFPKEGPSILRIQQVVRGDSAAYFCASSRPGHNTEAFFGQGTRLTVV.

The gene calls are TRBV5-4 and TRBJ1-2, with 12 bases that match TRBD1. Germline V gene data show CDR1 as SGHNT and CDR2 as YYREEE (reference sequence). The CDR3 extends over 15 amino acids. V lost 4 bases to trimming and J lost 4 bases; unmatched junction nucleotides: 5. The CDR3 DNA follows: TGTGCCAGCAGCCCGGGACAGGGGGCGTCCTATGGCTACACCTTC. Encoded protein: CASSPGQGASYGYTF. Filled out from reference TRBV5-4 and TRBJ1-2, the complete variable domain reads ETGVTQSPTHLIKTRGQQVTLRCSSQSGHNTVSWYQQALGQGPQFIFQYYREEENGRGNFPPRFSGLQFPNYSSELNVNALELDDSALYLCASSPGQGASYGYTFGSGTRLTVV.

V and J are TRBV10-3 and TRBJ2-7, with TRBD2 matching 12 bases. The CDR3 runs to 17 residues. Losses at the gene ends were 0 bases for V and 2 bases for J; bases not matched to a gene: 5. Germline V gives CDR1 ENHRY, CDR2 SYGVKD. The CDR3 loop reads CAISESNLAGGPYEQYF. For the CDR3, the DNA is TGTGCCATCAGTGAGTCGAACCTAGCGGGAGGGCCCTACGAGCAGTACTTC.

This chain links TRBV5-1 with TRBJ1-1; 8 nucleotides match TRBD1. V was pared by 3 bases and J by 4 bases, with 11 bases of the junction left unmatched. The CDR3 is 16 amino acids. Germline V lookup: CDR1 SGHRS, CDR2 YFSETQ. In nucleotides, the CDR3 is TGCGCCAGCAGCTGGGGGGCAGGGGGCAGCGGCACTGAAGCTTTCTTT. It codes for CASSWGAGGSGTEAFF.